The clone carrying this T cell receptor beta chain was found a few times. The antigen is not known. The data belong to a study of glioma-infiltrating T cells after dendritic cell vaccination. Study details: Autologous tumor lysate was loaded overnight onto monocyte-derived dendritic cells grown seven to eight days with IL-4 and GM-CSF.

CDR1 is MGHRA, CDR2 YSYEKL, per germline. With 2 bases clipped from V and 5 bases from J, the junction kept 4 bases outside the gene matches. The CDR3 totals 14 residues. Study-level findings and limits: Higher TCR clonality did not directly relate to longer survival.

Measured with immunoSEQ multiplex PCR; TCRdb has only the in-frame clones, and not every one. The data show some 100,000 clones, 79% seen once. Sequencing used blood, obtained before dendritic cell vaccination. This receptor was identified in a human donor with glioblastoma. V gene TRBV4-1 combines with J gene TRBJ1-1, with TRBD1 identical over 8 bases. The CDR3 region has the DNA TGCGCCAGCAGCCAAAGGACAGGGAGGACTGAAGCTTTCTTT. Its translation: CASSQRTGRTEAFF.